The 21 T cell receptor beta chains listed next were all sequenced from one sample in a study of T cell repertoires in cytomegalovirus infection. For these receptors, no antigen is known. TCRdb redid the calling of the reads with MiXCR, one entry per CDR3 protein. Here the sample spans roughly 110,000 distinct CDR3 sequences, over 30% being singletons. This sample comprised CD8+ T cells from cultured PBMCs, obtained from culture after CMV antigen stimulation. The receptors shown here come from a human donor in good health (CMV status not recorded). Some clones in this sample may be carry-over from other donors' samples.

The chain couples TRBV7-8 to TRBJ2-7; the D is unclear. The CDR3 totals 14 residues. V lost 0 bases, J lost 0 bases, and 6 bases lay in between. The germline CDR1 and CDR2 sequences are SGHVS and FQNEAQ. The CDR3 here is CASSLAQSSYEQYF. The CDR3 region has the DNA TGTGCCAGCAGCTTAGCGCAGAGCTCCTACGAGCAGTACTTC.

This chain uses TRBV4-1 with TRBJ2-1, with 8 bases lining up with TRBD2. CDR3 length: 17 amino acids. J was trimmed by 0 bases and V by 0 bases; bases with no gene match: 4. Per the germline V gene, CDR1 is MGHRA and CDR2 is YSYEKL. The CDR3 sequence: CASSQDPLAVSYNEQFF. CDR3 DNA: TGCGCCAGCAGCCAAGATCCACTAGCGGTCTCCTACAATGAGCAGTTCTTC.

This chain uses TRBV20-1 with TRBJ1-1; the D is unclear. V gave up 3 bases and J gave up 3 bases, with 17 bases separating them. This CDR3 has 15 amino acids. From germline, CDR1 is DFQATT and CDR2 SNEGSKA (reference sequence). The CDR3 DNA sequence: TGCAGTGCTAGGGCCCCCACACAGCGGTACACTGAAGCTTTCTTT. Translating it yields CSARAPTQRYTEAFF.

This clonotype came up a few times. The chain has TRBV4-1 and TRBJ2-5; D perhaps matches TRBD1 (5 bases). Trimming pared 1 base from V and 0 bases from J, leaving 15 bases between. The length of the CDR3 is 17 residues. CDR1 is MGHRA, CDR2 YSYEKL, per germline. The CDR3, as DNA: TGCGCCAGCAGCCAAGCAATGGCAGGGTGGGACCAAGAGACCCAGTACTTC. Amino acid sequence: CASSQAMAGWDQETQYF.

CDR3 residues: CASSEGGMGTDTQYF. CDR3 DNA sequence: TGTGCCAGCAGTGAAGGGGGTATGGGCACAGATACGCAGTATTTT. V gene TRBV6-1 combines with J gene TRBJ2-3; D remains ambiguous. This CDR3 is built from 15 residues. Germline V gene sequence: CDR1 MNHNS, CDR2 SASEGT. The V and J ends lost 1 base and 1 base respectively, with 9 bases between them.

The sample holds a few counts of this clonotype. This chain uses TRBV20-1 with TRBJ2-7; TRBD2 matches 10 bases. V lost 1 base and J lost 4; bases outside the gene matches: 7. The germline V gene encodes CDR1 DFQATT and CDR2 SNEGSKA (reference sequence). CDR3 length: 15 residues. The CDR3 sequence: CSARGGERGGYEQYF. In nucleotides, the CDR3 is TGCAGTGCTAGAGGGGGCGAGCGGGGGGGATACGAGCAGTACTTC.

The rearrangement uses TRBV5-1 and TRBJ2-5, with 8 bases lining up with TRBD2. V gave up 6 bases and J gave up 5 bases; unmatched junction bases: 18. In germline, CDR1 is SGHRS, CDR2 YFSETQ. The CDR3 covers 17 residues. CDR3 bases: TGCGCCAGCAAGCCCCTGTCAGCGGGGGCCCGAGGGGAGACCCAGTACTTC. This codes for CASKPLSAGARGETQYF.

With regard to this clonotype: This may stem from a read error, because a much larger clone lies one nucleotide away. The CDR3 loop reads CASRLDWGAGYTF. The CDR3 DNA follows: TGTGCCAGCAGGTTGGACTGGGGGGCTGGCTACACCTTC. The chain employs TRBV6-6 and TRBJ1-2; weak D call: TRBD1 (6 bases). V lost 6 bases and J 7 bases, leaving 15 bases between the germline ends. There are 13 residues in the CDR3. Germline CDR1 and CDR2: MNHNY and SVGAGI (reference sequence).

The sample holds a few counts of this clonotype. V usage is TRBV19 and J usage is TRBJ1-1, with D possibly matching TRBD1 (5 bases). The length of the CDR3 is 15 residues. CDR1 and CDR2 from the germline V gene are LNHDA and SQIVND (reference sequence). V lost 2 bases and J 0 bases, leaving 10 bases between the germline ends. CDR3 sequence (DNA): TGTGCCAGTAGTATAAGGGGTCATGTGAACACTGAAGCTTTCTTT. Encoded protein: CASSIRGHVNTEAFF.

J is TRBJ2-3 and V is TRBV12-3 or TRBV12-4; D unresolved. Trimming took 4 bases from V and 6 from J, leaving 8 bases between them. The CDR3 has 12 residues. CDR3 DNA sequence: TGTGCCAGCAGTTCAGTGGCGGATACGCAGTATTTT. Its protein product is CASSSVADTQYF.

The chain joins TRBV7-9 to TRBJ2-1, with 7 bases fitting TRBD2. The CDR3 has 12 amino acids. V gave up 10 bases and J gave up 7 bases; unmatched junction bases: 7. Germline CDR1 SEHNR, CDR2 FQNEAQ (reference sequence). CDR3 nucleotide sequence: TGTGCCATTCCGGGACTACCTAATGAGCAGTTCTTC. It translates to CAIPGLPNEQFF.

This chain links TRBV4-1 with TRBJ1-2, with D perhaps TRBD1 (5 bases). The CDR3 has 15 amino acids. Trimming removed 1 base at V and 8 bases at J, with 17 bases between. Germline V lookup: CDR1 MGHRA, CDR2 YSYEKL. The chain's CDR3 is CASSQVGEGGWGYTF. In DNA form, the CDR3 reads TGCGCCAGCAGCCAAGTGGGGGAAGGAGGCTGGGGCTACACCTTC.

V usage is TRBV12-2 and J usage is TRBJ2-7; the table's D call, TRBD1, was not checked against the DNA. TRBV12-2 is listed as a pseudogene. The CDR3 loop spans 15 amino acids. This CDR3 is CASRPRDRGNYEQYF. The CDR3 DNA follows: TGTGCAAGTCGCCCTCGGGACAGGGGGAACTACGAGCAGTACTTC.

This clonotype was seen repeatedly, ten times or more. The genes are TRBV7-2 and TRBJ2-7, with D possibly TRBD1 on 6 matching bases. V lost 6 bases and J 4 bases, leaving 10 bases between the germline ends. Germline lookup yields CDR1 SGHTA and CDR2 FQGNSA. The CDR3 runs to 12 residues. CDR3 sequence: CASSDRPYEQYF. The DNA of the CDR3 is TGTGCCAGCAGTGACAGGCCATACGAGCAGTACTTC.

This sequence joins TRBV10-3 and TRBJ2-7; the match to TRBD1 covers 11 bases. Germline V gene lookup returns CDR1 ENHRY and CDR2 SYGVKD. The CDR3 is made up of 14 amino acids. V lost 10 bases, J lost 3 bases, and 8 bases stayed unmatched. The CDR3 region is CATLGTGGNYEQYF. The CDR3 nucleotides are TGTGCCACCTTAGGGACAGGGGGGAACTACGAGCAGTACTTC.

The chain employs TRBV2 and TRBJ1-2; D gene unclear. The CDR3 consists of 13 residues. Germline V CDR1 and CDR2: SNHLY, FYNNEI. The germline V and J ends were trimmed by 2 bases and 5 bases, with 9 bases remaining between them. The CDR3 here is CASSEMFLYGYTF. For the CDR3, the DNA is TGTGCCAGCAGTGAAATGTTTCTATATGGCTACACCTTC.

This sequence joins TRBV9 and TRBJ2-1, with TRBD1 matching 9 bases. With 3 bases clipped from V and 6 bases from J, the junction kept 7 bases outside the gene matches. CDR1 SGDLS and CDR2 YYNGEE come from the germline V gene. The CDR3 has 15 residues. Here the CDR3 DNA reads TGTGCCAGCAGCGCCGCTTGGGACAGGGCCAATGAGCAGTTCTTC. It encodes CASSAAWDRANEQFF.

A word on this clonotype: The junction departs from germline at one end; a sequencing error may be responsible. J is TRBJ1-1 and V is TRBV4-1, with 7 positions matching TRBD1. The CDR3 has 13 amino acids. CDR1 and CDR2 from the germline V gene are MGHRA and YSYEKL. The CDR3 sequence: CASSSGGRTEAFF. The CDR3 DNA follows: TGTGCCAGCAGCTCAGGGGGGAGAACTGAAGCTTTCTTT.

This clonotype was observed a handful of times. The V gene is TRBV4-1, the J gene TRBJ2-7; tentatively, D is TRBD1 (5 bases). Germline CDR1 and CDR2: MGHRA and YSYEKL. This CDR3 has 14 amino acids. The V end was cut by 0 bases, the J end by 3 bases, with 9 bases between. Written as DNA, the CDR3 is TGCGCCAGCAGCCAAGAATGGCAGGGCTACGAGCAGTACTTC. Translated, it gives CASSQEWQGYEQYF.

The rearrangement links TRBV2 to TRBJ1-1; D may be TRBD1 (6 bases). The CDR3 runs to 18 residues. Trimming took 7 bases from V and 3 from J, leaving 27 bases between them. Germline V CDR1 and CDR2: SNHLY, FYNNEI. The CDR3 sequence: CASTSTLGGARRDTEAFF. CDR3 DNA sequence: TGTGCCAGCACCTCAACCCTGGGGGGGGCGAGGCGGGACACTGAAGCTTTCTTT.

In DNA form, the CDR3 reads TGTGCCAGCAGTGGACTCGAATCACCCCTCCACTTT. This sequence encodes CASSGLESPLHF. The chain is built from TRBV6-2 or TRBV6-3 and TRBJ1-6; D is ambiguous. Between the trimmed V and J ends, which lost 5 bases and 10 bases, there was a span of 9 bases. CDR1 is MNHEY, CDR2 SVGEGT, per germline. The CDR3 totals 12 residues.